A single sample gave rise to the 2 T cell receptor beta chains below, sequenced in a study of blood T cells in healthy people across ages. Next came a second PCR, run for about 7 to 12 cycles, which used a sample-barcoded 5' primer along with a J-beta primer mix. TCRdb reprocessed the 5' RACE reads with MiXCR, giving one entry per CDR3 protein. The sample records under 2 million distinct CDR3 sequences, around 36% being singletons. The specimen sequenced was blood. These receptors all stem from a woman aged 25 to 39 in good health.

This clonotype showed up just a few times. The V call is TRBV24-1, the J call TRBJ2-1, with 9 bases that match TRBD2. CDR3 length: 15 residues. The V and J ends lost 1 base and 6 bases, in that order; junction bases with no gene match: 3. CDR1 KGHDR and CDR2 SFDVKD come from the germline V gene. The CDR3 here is CATSDLGREGNEQFF. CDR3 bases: TGTGCCACCAGTGATTTAGGGCGGGAGGGCAATGAGCAGTTCTTC.

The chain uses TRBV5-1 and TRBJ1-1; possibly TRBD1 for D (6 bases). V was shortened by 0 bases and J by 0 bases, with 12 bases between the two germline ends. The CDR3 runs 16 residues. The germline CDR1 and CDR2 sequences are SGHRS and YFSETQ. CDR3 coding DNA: TGCGCCAGCAGCTTGGTCGGGACAAGGATGAACACTGAAGCTTTCTTT. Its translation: CASSLVGTRMNTEAFF.